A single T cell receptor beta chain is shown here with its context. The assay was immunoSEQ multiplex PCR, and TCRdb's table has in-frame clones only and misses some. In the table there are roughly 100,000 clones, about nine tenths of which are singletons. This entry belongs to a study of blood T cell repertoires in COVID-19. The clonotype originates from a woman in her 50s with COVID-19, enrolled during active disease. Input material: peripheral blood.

CDR3: CASSLAIRGDTQYF. In DNA form, the CDR3 reads TGTGCCAGCAGCTTAGCGATCAGGGGGGATACGCAGTATTTT. This sequence joins TRBV11-2 and TRBJ2-3, with 7 bases aligning to TRBD1. Germline-derived CDR1 and CDR2 are SGHAT and FQNNGV. This CDR3 region has 14 residues. J gave up 6 bases and V 1 base, and 4 bases lay outside the gene matches.